The 4 T cell receptor beta chains below all came from one sample that was sequenced in a study of tumor-infiltrating lymphocytes in primary liver carcinoma. The authors made TCR beta cDNA from about 500 ng total RNA with a constant-region primer. Each TCR beta library was derived from three nested multiplex PCR rounds that employed slightly modified ARM-PCR. Forward primers for TRBV1-TRBV30 and a C-beta reverse primer served the first two PCR rounds, at around 11 cycles each. TCRdb reprocessed the multiplex PCR reads via MiXCR and lists one record per CDR3 protein. The sample shows 45,000 to 55,000 distinct CDR3 sequences, 70% to 80% of them seen only once. Bulk tissue was left unsorted, and RNA and DNA were co-extracted from 20-30 mg of it. The source material was liver tumor tissue from sampling region 2. Noted subset: tumor region T2, inferior pole. The receptors shown here come from a man in his forties with primary liver carcinoma and hepatitis B virus infection.

Note on this clonotype: An end of the junction does not agree with germline; a read error may underlie this. This chain joins TRBV5-4 and TRBJ2-5, with 8 bases matching TRBD2. The CDR3 totals 16 residues. In germline, CDR1 is SGHNT, CDR2 YYREEE (reference sequence). The CDR3 DNA reads TGTGCCAACAGCGCCCTTAGCGGGATGCTTAAAGAGACCCAGTACTTC. Its protein product is CANSALSGMLKETQYF. The variable domain in full, completed from reference TRBV5-4 and TRBJ2-5, reads ETGVTQSPTHLIKTRGQQVTLRCSSQSGHNTVSWYQQALGQGPQFIFQYYREEENGRGNFPPRFSGLQFPNYSSELNVNALELDDSALYLCANSALSGMLKETQYFGPGTRLLVL.

About this clonotype: The CDR3 ends on some other residue instead of the conserved phenylalanine or tryptophan, so this is likely a read error. The CDR3 loop is CTRMNLHSYNEQFL. CDR3 DNA: TGTACCAGGATGAACCTGCACTCCTACAATGAGCAGTTCCTT. This chain joins TRBV6-6 and TRBJ2-1; D gene unclear. The CDR3 runs to 14 residues. CDR1 is MNHNY and CDR2 is SVGAGI in the germline V gene (reference sequence).

V usage is TRBV29-1 and J usage is TRBJ2-5; perhaps TRBD2 as D (6 bases). This CDR3 comprises 16 residues. Trimming took off 4 bases at V and 7 bases at J, with 25 bases between the two ends. The V gene's germline CDR1 is SQVTM and CDR2 ANQGSEA. The CDR3, as DNA: TGCAGCGTTGGGACTACCATGGACGGATCGGGAGTGACCCAGTACTTC. This sequence encodes CSVGTTMDGSGVTQYF.

The V gene is TRBV5-1, the J gene TRBJ1-1; perhaps TRBD1 as D (5 bases). V gave up 1 base and J gave up 1 base, with 11 bases separating them. Germline V gene lookup returns CDR1 SGHRS and CDR2 YFSETQ. This CDR3 has 15 residues. CDR3: CASSLIQGANTEAFF. CDR3 nucleotide sequence: TGCGCCAGCAGCTTGATTCAAGGGGCGAACACTGAAGCTTTCTTT.